This record concerns one T cell receptor beta chain sequence. During construction of the library, unique molecular identifiers were attached to individual cDNA molecules for quantitative, reproducible TCR counting. Per the authors' pipeline: Samples ranged from roughly 23,224 to 690,600 TCRs, with a median of approximately 100,000. TCRdb passed the RACE reads through MiXCR, listing each CDR3 protein once. TCRdb, not the authors, supplied the V and J calls. The data contain tens of thousands of distinct CDR3 sequences, approximately 14% of them seen just once; the ten biggest clones take up around 4.2%. Germline values: CDR1 SEHNR, CDR2 FQNEAQ (reference sequence). The CDR3 is 16 amino acids. The junction had 10 bases not matched to a gene; V was cut back by 5 bases and J by 0 bases. This sample was taken from a study of human T cells and chemical hapten exposure. Time point of the sample: pre-sensitization, week 0. Treatment meaning: therapeutic diphenylcyclopropenone sensitization with weekly scalp DPC. Patches went on only after blood had been drawn each time.

V usage is TRBV7-9 and J usage is TRBJ2-7; 7 bases fit TRBD1. Here the sequenced sample was whole blood, taken in connection with sensitization to the hapten diphenylcyclopropenone (DPC). The TCR sequence derives from a woman between 45 and 65 years old with alopecia areata. Some clones in this sample may be carry-over from other donors' samples. The CDR3 is CASSVEAGQVSYEQYF. The CDR3 DNA reads as TGTGCCAGCAGCGTTGAAGCCGGACAGGTCTCCTACGAGCAGTACTTC.